This is a list of T cell receptor beta chains from one sample in a study of cytotoxic CD8 clonotypes in ibrutinib-treated CLL. Profiled with immunoSEQ multiplex PCR; TCRdb holds only in-frame clones, not every one. The sample lists approximately 57,000 clones; 55% to 70% were seen once. The sample was PBMCs, taken after 24 months of ibrutinib treatment. Every receptor here comes from a human donor with chronic lymphocytic leukemia. CDR3s include the opening cysteine and the closing phenylalanine or tryptophan. The D gene is left open where the match is weak. Clone size is given for some rows only: seen once, a few or many times, or a class if the clone is expanded.

few	.	TRBJ1-5	TRBV2	CASSLNQPQHF	TGTGCCAGCAGCCTAAATCAGCCCCAGCATTTT
.	.	TRBJ2-3	TRBV9	CASSVALGTDTQYF	TGTGCCAGCAGCGTAGCGTTGGGAACAGATACGCAGTATTTT
few	.	TRBJ1-6	TRBV2	CASSEVSGGSYNSPLHF	TGTGCCAGCAGTGAAGTCTCAGGAGGATCCTATAATTCACCCCTCCACTTT
.	TRBD2	TRBJ2-7	TRBV25-1	CASGPRTSGYYEQYF	TGTGCCAGCGGCCCACGGACTAGCGGATACTACGAGCAGTACTTC
few	.	TRBJ2-5	TRBV30	CAWSVRANWETQYF	TGTGCCTGGAGTGTACGGGCTAACTGGGAGACCCAGTACTTC
.	.	TRBJ2-3	TRBV5-1	CASSFDRMATDTQYF	TGCGCCAGCAGCTTTGACAGGATGGCGACAGATACGCAGTATTTT
many	TRBD2	TRBJ2-2	TRBV5-1	CASSLDAGGPGGELFF	TGCGCCAGCAGCTTGGATGCGGGAGGGCCCGGCGGGGAGCTGTTTTTT
many	.	TRBJ1-1	TRBV5-1	CASSFRRPVEAFF	TGCGCCAGCAGCTTTAGACGCCCGGTTGAAGCTTTCTTT
.	.	TRBJ2-3	TRBV20-1	CSARDVDTQYF	TGCAGTGCTAGGGACGTAGATACGCAGTATTTT
.	.	TRBJ1-4	TRBV7-2	CASSPWTATNEKLFF	TGTGCCAGCAGCCCCTGGACAGCCACTAATGAAAAACTGTTTTTT
few	.	TRBJ2-2	TRBV7-6	CASSLAYNTGELFF	TGTGCCAGCAGCTTAGCGTACAACACCGGGGAGCTGTTTTTT
few	.	TRBJ1-2	TRBV25-1	CASSVTSGYGYTF	TGTGCCAGCAGTGTGACCTCGGGCTATGGCTACACCTTC
.	.	TRBJ2-1	TRBV28	CATIHPGSAGEQFF	TGTGCCACCATTCATCCGGGTTCGGCGGGTGAGCAGTTCTTC
.	TRBD2	TRBJ2-7	TRBV27	CASSLQLAGAYEQYF	TGTGCCAGCAGTTTACAACTAGCGGGGGCCTACGAGCAGTACTTC